This TCR beta chain was identified in a study of identical twins. The CDR3 has 12 residues. Germline V gene lookup returns CDR1 SEHNR and CDR2 FQNEAQ (reference sequence). TCRdb processed the 5' RACE reads anew with MiXCR; each CDR3 protein has one entry. Among approximately 700,000 distinct CDR3 sequences listed, over 15% were seen once. In this sample, this clonotype turned up a few times. At one end, the junction sequence differs from germline, possibly due to a read error. These sequences were also reported in another study, on T cells expressing NK-cell markers. That report notes: The study drew TCR beta repertoires from sorted CD3+CD56+NKG2C+, CD3+CD56+NKG2C- and CD3+CD56-NKG2C+ T cells. Most of the eight sequenced donors were HCMV-seropositive; one was seronegative. A handful of donors had dominant NKG2C+ clonotypes that comprised about 1.0-7.0% of their CD8+ T cells.

The rearrangement links TRBV7-9 to TRBJ2-7; TRBD2 agrees at 8 bases. Sequencing was done on a sample of PBMCs. This receptor was identified in a woman under 30 in good health. The CDR3 spells CASSLGSGNRDF. CDR3 nucleotides: TGTGCCAGCAGCTTGGGTAGCGGGAATAGGGACTTC.